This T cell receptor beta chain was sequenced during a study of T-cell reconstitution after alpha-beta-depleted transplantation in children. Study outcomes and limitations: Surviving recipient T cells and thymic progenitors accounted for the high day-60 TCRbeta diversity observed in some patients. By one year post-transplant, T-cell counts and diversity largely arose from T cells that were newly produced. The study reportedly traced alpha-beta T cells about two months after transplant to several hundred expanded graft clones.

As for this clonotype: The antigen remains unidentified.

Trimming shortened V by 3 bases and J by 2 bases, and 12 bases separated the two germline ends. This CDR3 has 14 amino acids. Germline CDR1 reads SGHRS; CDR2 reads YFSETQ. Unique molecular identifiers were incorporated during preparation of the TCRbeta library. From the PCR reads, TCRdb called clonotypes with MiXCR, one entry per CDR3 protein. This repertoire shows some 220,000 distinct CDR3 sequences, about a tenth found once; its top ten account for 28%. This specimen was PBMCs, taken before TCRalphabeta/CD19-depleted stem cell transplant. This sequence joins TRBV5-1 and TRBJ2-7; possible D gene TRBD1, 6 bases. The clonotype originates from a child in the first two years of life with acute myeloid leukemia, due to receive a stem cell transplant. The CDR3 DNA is TGCGCCAGCAGCTCTCGGACAGACGCCTACGAGCAGTACTTC. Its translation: CASSSRTDAYEQYF.